This T cell receptor (beta chain) was identified during a study of response to subunit inactivated influenza vaccine. Study results and limitations: The authors offered the suggestion that each seasonal influenza vaccination recruits few new T cells.

V was cut by 4 bases and J by 0 bases, with 7 bases left in between. CDR3 length: 14 amino acids. CDR1 is SQVTM, CDR2 ANQGSEA, per germline. Of note for this clonotype: Its antigen remains unidentified.

TCRdb re-analysed the RT-PCR reads in MiXCR, keeping a single row per CDR3 protein. The sample comprises roughly 760,000 distinct CDR3 sequences, roughly 20% of which are singletons, and 10% to 13% rests with the top ten. This sequence was found in a man aged 50-60 years who received an inactivated influenza vaccine. The sample here was PBMCs from blood, taken around 5 days after vaccination. V usage is TRBV29-1 and J usage is TRBJ2-6; D not certain. The CDR3 region is CSVVGSSGANVLTF. The CDR3 DNA reads as TGCAGCGTTGTCGGAAGCTCTGGGGCCAACGTCCTGACTTTC.